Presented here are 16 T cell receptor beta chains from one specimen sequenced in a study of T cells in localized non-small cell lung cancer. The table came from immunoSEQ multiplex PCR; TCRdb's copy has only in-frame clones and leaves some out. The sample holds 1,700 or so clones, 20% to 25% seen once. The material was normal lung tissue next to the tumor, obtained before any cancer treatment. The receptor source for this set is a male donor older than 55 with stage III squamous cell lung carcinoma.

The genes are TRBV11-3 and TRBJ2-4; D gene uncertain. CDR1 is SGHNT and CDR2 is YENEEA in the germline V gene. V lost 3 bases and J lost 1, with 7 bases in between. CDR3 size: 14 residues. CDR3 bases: TGTGCCAGCAGCTTTTATGAGGCCAAAAACATTCAGTACTTC. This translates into CASSFYEAKNIQYF.

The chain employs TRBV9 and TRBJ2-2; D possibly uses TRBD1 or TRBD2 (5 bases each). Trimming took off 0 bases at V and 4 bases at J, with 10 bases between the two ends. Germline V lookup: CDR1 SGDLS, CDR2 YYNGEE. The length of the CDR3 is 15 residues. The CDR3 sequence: CASSVEWDATGELFF. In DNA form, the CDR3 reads TGTGCCAGCAGCGTAGAATGGGACGCCACCGGGGAGCTGTTTTTT.

The CDR3 nucleotides are TGTGCCAGCAGTATAGCGGGGGGGTTTGAGCAGTTCTTC. Its protein product is CASSIAGGFEQFF. V gene TRBV6-8 combines with J gene TRBJ2-1, with 11 bases identical to TRBD2. The CDR3 consists of 13 residues. The germline V gene has CDR1 MNHGY and CDR2 SAAAGT. J was trimmed by 9 bases and V by 5 bases; bases with no gene match: 3.

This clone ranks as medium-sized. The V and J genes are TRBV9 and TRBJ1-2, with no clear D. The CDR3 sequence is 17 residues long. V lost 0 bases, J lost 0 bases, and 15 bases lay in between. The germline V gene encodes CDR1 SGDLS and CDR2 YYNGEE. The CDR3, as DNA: TGTGCCAGCAGCGTAGACATAATGCCCACCCCTAACTATGGCTACACCTTC. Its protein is CASSVDIMPTPNYGYTF.

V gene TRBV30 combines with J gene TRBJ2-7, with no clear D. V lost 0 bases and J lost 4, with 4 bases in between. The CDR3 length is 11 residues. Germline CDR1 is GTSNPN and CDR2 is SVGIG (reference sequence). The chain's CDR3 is CAWSVRYEQYF. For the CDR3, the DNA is TGTGCCTGGAGTGTCAGGTACGAGCAGTACTTC. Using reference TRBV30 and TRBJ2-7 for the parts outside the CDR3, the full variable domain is SQTIHQWPATLVQPVGSPLSLECTVEGTSNPNLYWYRQAAGRGLQLLFYSVGIGQISSEVPQNLSASRPQDRQFILSSKKLLLSDSGFYLCAWSVRYEQYFGPGTRLTVT.

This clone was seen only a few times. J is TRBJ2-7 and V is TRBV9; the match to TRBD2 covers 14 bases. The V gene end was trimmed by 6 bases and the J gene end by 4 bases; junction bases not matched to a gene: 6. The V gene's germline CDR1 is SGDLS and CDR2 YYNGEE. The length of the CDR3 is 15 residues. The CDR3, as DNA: TGTGCCAGCACGGGACTAGCGGGAGTTCGGTACGAGCAGTACTTC. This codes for CASTGLAGVRYEQYF. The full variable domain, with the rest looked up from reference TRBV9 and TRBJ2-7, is DSGVTQTPKHLITATGQRVTLRCSPRSGDLSVYWYQQSLDQGLQFLIQYYNGEERAKGNILERFSAQQFPDLHSELNLSSLELGDSALYFCASTGLAGVRYEQYFGPGTRLTVT.

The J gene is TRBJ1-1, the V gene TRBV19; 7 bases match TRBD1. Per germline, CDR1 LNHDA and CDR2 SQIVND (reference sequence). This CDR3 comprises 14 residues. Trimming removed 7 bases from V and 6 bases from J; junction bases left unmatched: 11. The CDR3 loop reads CASTLTGRSAEAFF. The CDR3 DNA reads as TGTGCCAGTACCCTGACAGGGAGGTCGGCTGAAGCTTTCTTT.

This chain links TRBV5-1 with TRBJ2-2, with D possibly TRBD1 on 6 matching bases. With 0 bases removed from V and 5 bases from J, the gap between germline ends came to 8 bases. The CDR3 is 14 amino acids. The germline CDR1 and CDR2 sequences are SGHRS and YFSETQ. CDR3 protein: CASSLAGTTGELFF. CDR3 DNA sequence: TGCGCCAGCAGCTTGGCCGGGACAACCGGGGAGCTGTTTTTT.

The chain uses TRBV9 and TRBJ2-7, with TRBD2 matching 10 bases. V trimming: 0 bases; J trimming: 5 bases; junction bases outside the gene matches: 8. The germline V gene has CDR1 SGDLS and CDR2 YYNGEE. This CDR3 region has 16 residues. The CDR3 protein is CASSVGPGLAGDEQYF. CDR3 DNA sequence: TGTGCCAGCAGCGTAGGCCCGGGGCTAGCGGGGGACGAGCAGTACTTC.

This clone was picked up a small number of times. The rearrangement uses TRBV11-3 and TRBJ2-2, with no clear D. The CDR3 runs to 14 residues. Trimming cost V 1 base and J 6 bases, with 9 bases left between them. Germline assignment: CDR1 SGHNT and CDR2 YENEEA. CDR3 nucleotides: TGTGCCAGCAGCTTAGTCCATAGCCCCGGGGAGCTGTTTTTT. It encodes CASSLVHSPGELFF. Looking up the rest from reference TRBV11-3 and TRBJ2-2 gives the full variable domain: EAGVVQSPRYKIIEKKQPVAFWCNPISGHNTLYWYLQNLGQGPELLIRYENEEAVDDSQLPKDRFSAERLKGVDSTLKIQPAELGDSAVYLCASSLVHSPGELFFGEGSRLTVL.

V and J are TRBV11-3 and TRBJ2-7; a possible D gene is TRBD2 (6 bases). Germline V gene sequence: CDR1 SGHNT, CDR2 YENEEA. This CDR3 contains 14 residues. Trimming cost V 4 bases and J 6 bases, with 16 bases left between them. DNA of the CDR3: TGTGCCAGCAGCTCTCGGGCGGGGAAGGGCGAGCAGTACTTC. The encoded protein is CASSSRAGKGEQYF.

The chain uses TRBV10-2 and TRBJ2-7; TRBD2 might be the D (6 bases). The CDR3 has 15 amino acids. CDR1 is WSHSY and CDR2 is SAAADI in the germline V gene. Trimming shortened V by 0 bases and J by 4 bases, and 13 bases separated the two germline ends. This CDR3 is CASSESSGTKYEQYF. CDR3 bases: TGCGCCAGCAGTGAGTCTAGCGGAACCAAATACGAGCAGTACTTC.

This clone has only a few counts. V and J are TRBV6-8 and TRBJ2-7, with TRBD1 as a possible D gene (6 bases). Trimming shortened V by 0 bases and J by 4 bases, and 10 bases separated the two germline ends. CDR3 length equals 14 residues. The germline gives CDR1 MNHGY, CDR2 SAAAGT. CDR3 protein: CASSYSGAVYEQYF. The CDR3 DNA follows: TGTGCCAGCAGTTACTCGGGGGCGGTGTACGAGCAGTACTTC.

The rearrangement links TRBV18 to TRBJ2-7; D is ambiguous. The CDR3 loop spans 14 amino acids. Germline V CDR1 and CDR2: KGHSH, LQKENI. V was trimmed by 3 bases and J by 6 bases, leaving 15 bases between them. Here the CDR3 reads CASSPGFSGGEQYF. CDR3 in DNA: TGTGCCAGCTCACCTGGGTTTTCAGGTGGCGAGCAGTACTTC.

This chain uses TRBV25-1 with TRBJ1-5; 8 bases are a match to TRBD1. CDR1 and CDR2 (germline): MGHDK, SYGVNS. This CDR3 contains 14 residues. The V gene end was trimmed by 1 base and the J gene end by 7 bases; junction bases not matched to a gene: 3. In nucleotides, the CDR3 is TGTGCCAGCAGTGAATTGACAGGGGACCAGCCCCAGCATTTT. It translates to CASSELTGDQPQHF.

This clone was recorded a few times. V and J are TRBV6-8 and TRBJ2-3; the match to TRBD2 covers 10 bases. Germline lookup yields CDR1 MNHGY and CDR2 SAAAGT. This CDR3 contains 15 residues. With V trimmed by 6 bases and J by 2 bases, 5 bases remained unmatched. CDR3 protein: CASSLAGESTDTQYF. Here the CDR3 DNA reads TGTGCCAGCAGCCTAGCGGGAGAGTCCACAGATACGCAGTATTTT.